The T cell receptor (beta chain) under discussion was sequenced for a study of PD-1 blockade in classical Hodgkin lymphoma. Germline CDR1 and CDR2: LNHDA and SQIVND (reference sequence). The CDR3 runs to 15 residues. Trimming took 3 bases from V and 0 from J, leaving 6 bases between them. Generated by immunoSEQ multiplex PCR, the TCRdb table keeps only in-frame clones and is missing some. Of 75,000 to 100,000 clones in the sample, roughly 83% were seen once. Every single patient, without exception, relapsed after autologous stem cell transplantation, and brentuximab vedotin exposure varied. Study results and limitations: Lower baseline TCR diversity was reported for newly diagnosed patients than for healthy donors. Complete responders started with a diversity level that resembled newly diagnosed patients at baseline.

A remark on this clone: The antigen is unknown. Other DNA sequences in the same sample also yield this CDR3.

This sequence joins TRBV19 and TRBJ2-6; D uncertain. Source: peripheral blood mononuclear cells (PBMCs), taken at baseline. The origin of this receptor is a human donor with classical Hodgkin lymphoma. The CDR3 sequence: CASSIDSSGANVLTF. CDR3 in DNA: TGTGCCAGTAGTATTGATAGCTCTGGGGCCAACGTCCTGACTTTC.